Sequencing of this T cell receptor (beta chain) was carried out in a study of early T cells in non-severe SARS-CoV-2 infection. Whole-study context: The input, bulk RNA from unsorted whole blood, was sequenced, and chains were unpaired. Study results and caveats: Comparison of clonotypes with VDJdb favored anti-spike CD8 responses while missing private and CD4 specificities.

The germline CDR1 and CDR2 sequences are DFQATT and SNEGSKA (reference sequence). The CDR3 loop spans 16 amino acids. The V and J ends lost 3 bases and 2 bases respectively, with 19 bases between them. This clonotype was counted between two and nine times. Antigen: not known. Each cDNA molecule carried a unique molecular identifier. TCRdb ran MiXCR on the 5' RACE reads and lists one entry per CDR3 protein. The sample has some 40,000 distinct CDR3 sequences, roughly 5.6% seen once; the top ten hold 25% to 30%. The chain links TRBV20-1 to TRBJ2-5; perhaps TRBD1 as D (5 bases). This TCR was recovered from an adult who was a healthcare worker with PCR-confirmed SARS-CoV-2 infection or an uninfected control (not recorded which). The sequencing input was whole blood. CDR3 residues: CSARDLRTAGQETQYF. The CDR3 region has the DNA TGCAGTGCTAGGGATCTACGTACCGCAGGGCAAGAGACCCAGTACTTC.